The TCR beta chain under discussion was sequenced for a study of T cells in localized non-small cell lung cancer. Study findings and constraints: Longer overall survival was seen with higher T cell density measured in blood. One tumor region alone was sequenced, and heterogeneity therefore remains possible. Clonality of T cells reached its maximum in uninvolved adjacent lung, surpassing tumor.

The uninvolved lung lay at least 2 cm from the tumor margin and lacked atypia. This clone was picked up a small number of times. Its target is unknown. Measured with immunoSEQ multiplex PCR; TCRdb has only the in-frame clones, and not every one. The sample carries around 1,800 clones, more than 20% recorded once. J was trimmed by 9 bases and V by 9 bases; bases with no gene match: 9. Germline CDR1 MDHEN, CDR2 SYDVKM. This CDR3 has 14 residues. The starting material was normal lung tissue next to the tumor, obtained before any cancer treatment. This receptor was obtained from a male donor older than 55 with stage II lung adenocarcinoma. V is TRBV28 and J is TRBJ1-5, with 12 bases fitting TRBD1. CDR3 sequence reads: CASGGQGAPRPQHF. The CDR3, as DNA: TGTGCCAGTGGGGGACAGGGGGCGCCCAGGCCCCAGCATTTT.